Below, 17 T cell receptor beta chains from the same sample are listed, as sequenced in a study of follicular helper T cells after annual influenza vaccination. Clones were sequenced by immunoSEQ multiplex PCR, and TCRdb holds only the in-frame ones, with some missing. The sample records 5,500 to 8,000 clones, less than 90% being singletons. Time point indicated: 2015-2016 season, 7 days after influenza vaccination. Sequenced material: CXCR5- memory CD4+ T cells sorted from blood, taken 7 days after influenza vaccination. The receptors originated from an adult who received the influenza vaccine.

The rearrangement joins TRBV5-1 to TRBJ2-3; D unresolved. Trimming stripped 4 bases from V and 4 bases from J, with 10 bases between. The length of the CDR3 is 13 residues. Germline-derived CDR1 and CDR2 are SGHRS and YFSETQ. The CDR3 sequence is CASSLRVADTQYF. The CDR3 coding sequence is TGCGCCAGCAGCCTCCGGGTGGCAGATACGCAGTATTTT.

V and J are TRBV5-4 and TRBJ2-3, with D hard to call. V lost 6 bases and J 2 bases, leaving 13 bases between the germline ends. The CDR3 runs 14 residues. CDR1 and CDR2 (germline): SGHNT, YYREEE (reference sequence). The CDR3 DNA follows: TGTGCCAGCAACGATGGGATTTACACAGATACGCAGTATTTT. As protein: CASNDGIYTDTQYF.

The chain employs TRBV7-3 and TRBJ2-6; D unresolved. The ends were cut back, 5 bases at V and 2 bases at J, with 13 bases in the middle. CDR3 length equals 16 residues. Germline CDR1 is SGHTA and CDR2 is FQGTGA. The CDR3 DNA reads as TGTGCCAGCAGCCCCGGACCTTCGGCTGGGGCCAACGTCCTGACTTTC. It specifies CASSPGPSAGANVLTF.

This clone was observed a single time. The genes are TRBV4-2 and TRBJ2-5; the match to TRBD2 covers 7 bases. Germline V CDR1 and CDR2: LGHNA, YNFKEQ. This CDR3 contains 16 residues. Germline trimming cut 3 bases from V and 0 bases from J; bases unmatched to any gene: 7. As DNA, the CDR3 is TGTGCCAGCAGCCAGACAGAGCGGGGCTACCAAGAGACCCAGTACTTC. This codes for CASSQTERGYQETQYF.

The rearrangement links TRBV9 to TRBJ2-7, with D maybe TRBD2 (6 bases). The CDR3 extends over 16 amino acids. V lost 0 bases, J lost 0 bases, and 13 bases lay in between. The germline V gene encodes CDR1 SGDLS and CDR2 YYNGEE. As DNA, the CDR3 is TGTGCCAGCAGCGTAGTTGCGGGGTCCAGCTCCTACGAGCAGTACTTC. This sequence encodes CASSVVAGSSSYEQYF.

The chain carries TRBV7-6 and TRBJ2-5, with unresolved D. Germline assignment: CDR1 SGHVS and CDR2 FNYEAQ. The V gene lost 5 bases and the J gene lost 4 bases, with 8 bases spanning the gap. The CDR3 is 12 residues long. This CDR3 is CASSPSRETQYF. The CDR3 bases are TGTGCCAGCAGCCCCTCCCGAGAGACCCAGTACTTC.

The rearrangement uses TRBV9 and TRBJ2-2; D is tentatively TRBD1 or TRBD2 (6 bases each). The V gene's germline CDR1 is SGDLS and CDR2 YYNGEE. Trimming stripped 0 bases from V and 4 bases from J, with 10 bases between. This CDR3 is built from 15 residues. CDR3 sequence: CASSVAGAFTGELFF. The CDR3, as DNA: TGTGCCAGCAGCGTAGCGGGGGCTTTCACCGGGGAGCTGTTTTTT.

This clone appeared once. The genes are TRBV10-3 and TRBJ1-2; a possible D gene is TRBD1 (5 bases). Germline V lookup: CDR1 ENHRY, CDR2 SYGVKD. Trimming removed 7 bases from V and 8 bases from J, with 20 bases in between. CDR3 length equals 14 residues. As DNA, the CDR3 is TGTGCCATCACTCCCAGGGAAGGGGCGGGCGGCTACACCTTC. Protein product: CAITPREGAGGYTF.

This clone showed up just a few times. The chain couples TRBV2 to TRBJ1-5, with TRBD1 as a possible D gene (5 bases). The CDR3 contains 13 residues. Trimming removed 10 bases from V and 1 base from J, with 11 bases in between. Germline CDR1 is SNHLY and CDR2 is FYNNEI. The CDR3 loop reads CAIKRDSNQPQHF. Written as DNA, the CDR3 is TGTGCCATCAAAAGGGACAGCAATCAGCCCCAGCATTTT. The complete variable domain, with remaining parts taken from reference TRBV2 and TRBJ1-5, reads EPEVTQTPSHQVTQMGQEVILRCVPISNHLYFYWYRQILGQKVEFLVSFYNNEISEKSEIFDDQFSVERPDGSNFTLKIRSTKLEDSAMYFCAIKRDSNQPQHFGDGTRLSIL.

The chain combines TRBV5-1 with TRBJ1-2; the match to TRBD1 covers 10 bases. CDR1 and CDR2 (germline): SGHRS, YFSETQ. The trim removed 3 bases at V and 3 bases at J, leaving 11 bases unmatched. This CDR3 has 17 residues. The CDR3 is CASSSTGTGEAHYGYTF. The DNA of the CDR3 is TGCGCCAGCAGCTCTACCGGGACAGGGGAAGCGCACTATGGCTACACCTTC.

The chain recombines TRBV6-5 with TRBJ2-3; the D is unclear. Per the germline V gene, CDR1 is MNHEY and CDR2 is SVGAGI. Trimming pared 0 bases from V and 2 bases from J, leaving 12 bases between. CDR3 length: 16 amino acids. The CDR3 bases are TGTGCCAGCAGTTACTCTAGAAGGTCCTACACAGATACGCAGTATTTT. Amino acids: CASSYSRRSYTDTQYF.

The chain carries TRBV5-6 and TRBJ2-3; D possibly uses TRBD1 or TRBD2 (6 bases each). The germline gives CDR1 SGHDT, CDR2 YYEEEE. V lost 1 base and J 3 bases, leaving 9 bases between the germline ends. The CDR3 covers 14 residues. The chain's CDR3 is CASSLRGATDTQYF. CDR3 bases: TGTGCCAGCAGCTTGAGGGGGGCGACAGATACGCAGTATTTT.

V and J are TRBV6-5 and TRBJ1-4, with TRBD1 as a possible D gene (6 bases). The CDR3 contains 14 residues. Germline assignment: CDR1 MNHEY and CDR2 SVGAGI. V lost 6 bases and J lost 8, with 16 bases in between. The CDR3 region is CASSNGGLGEKLFF. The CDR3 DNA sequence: TGTGCCAGCAGCAACGGGGGGCTGGGGGAAAAACTGTTTTTT.

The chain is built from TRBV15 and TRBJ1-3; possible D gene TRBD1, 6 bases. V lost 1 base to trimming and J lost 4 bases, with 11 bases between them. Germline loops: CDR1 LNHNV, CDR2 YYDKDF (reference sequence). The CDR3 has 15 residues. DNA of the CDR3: TGTGCCACCAGCAGAGTTACAGGGCCCGGAAACACCATATATTTT. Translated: CATSRVTGPGNTIYF.

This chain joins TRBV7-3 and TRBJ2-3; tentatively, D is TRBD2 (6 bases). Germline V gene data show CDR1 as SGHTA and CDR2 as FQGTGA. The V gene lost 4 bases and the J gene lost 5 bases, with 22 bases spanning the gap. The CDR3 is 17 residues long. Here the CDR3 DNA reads TGTGCCAGCAGCTCCCTCCGGCGGGGCAGTGGGGGAGATACGCAGTATTTT. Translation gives CASSSLRRGSGGDTQYF.

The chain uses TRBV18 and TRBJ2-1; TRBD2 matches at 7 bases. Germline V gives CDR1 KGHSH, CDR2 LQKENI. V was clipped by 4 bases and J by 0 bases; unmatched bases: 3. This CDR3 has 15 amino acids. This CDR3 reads CASSLGGGSYNEQFF. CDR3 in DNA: TGTGCCAGCTCACTCGGCGGGGGCTCCTACAATGAGCAGTTCTTC. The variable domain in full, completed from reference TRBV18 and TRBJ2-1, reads NAGVMQNPRHLVRRRGQEARLRCSPMKGHSHVYWYRQLPEEGLKFMVYLQKENIIDESGMPKERFSAEFPKEGPSILRIQQVVRGDSAAYFCASSLGGGSYNEQFFGPGTRLTVL.

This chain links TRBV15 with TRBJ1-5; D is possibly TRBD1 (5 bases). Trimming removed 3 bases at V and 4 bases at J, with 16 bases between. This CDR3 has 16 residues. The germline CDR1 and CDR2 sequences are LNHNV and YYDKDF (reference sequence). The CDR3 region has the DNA TGTGCCACCAGCAGGGGGACGGGGCTCGGGAATCAGCCCCAGCATTTT. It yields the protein CATSRGTGLGNQPQHF.